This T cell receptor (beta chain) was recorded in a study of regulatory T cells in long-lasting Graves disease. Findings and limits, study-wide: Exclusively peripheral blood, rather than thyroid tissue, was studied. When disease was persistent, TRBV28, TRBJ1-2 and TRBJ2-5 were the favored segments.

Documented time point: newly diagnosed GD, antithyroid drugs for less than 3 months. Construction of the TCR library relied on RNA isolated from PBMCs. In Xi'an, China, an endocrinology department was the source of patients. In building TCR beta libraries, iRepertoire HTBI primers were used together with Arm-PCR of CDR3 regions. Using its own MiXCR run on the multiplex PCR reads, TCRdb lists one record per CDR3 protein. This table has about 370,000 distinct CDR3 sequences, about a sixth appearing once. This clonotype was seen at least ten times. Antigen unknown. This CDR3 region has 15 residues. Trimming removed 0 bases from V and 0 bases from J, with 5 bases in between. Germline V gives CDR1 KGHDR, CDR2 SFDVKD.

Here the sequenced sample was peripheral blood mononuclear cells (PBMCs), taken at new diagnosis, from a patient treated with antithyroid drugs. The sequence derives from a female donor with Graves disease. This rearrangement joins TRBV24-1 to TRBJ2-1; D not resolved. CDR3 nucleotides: TGTGCCACCAGTGATTTGCGGTCCTCCTACAATGAGCAGTTCTTC. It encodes CATSDLRSSYNEQFF.